This TCR beta chain was recovered during a study of blood T cell repertoires in COVID-19. Study-wide background: The samples span acute and convalescent COVID-19 from the United States, Italy and Spain.

Authors' data handling: Nucleated cell number was recorded as an estimate derived from reference gene primer amplification. Clones were read by immunoSEQ multiplex PCR, and TCRdb kept only the in-frame ones, dropping some. V, J and clone size were drawn from that table, and D and trimming were deduced from the DNA. The sample consists of about 240,000 clones, around 87% of them appearing once. Followed longitudinally, the Seattle patients had been enrolled during active infection. Germline loops: CDR1 KGHDR, CDR2 SFDVKD. This CDR3 spans 14 amino acids. Losses at the gene ends were 4 bases for V and 3 bases for J; bases not matched to a gene: 4.

Material: peripheral blood. J is TRBJ1-2 and V is TRBV24-1; 7 nucleotides match TRBD1. This clonotype was obtained from a woman in her forties or fifties with COVID-19, enrolled during active disease. The CDR3 DNA follows: TGTGCCACCAGTGACCCTACAGGGGACTATGGCTACACCTTC. It specifies CATSDPTGDYGYTF.